Each of the 14 T cell receptor beta chains below was sequenced from the same sample in a study of cytomegalovirus exposure and HLA in healthy donors. Data came from immunoSEQ multiplex PCR; TCRdb stores just in-frame clones and leaves some out. The repertoire holds over 120,000 clones, with approximately 92% as singletons. The sequenced sample was PBMCs. The receptor set was obtained from a woman aged 18-35 years in good health and CMV-seropositive.

This sequence joins TRBV28 and TRBJ1-2, with D hard to call. CDR1 and CDR2 (germline): MDHEN, SYDVKM. Trimming cost V 6 bases and J 8 bases, with 16 bases left between them. This CDR3 contains 13 residues. This chain's CDR3 is CASSSSGPLGYTF. The CDR3 nucleotides read TGTGCCAGCAGCTCCAGTGGGCCCCTGGGCTACACCTTC.

The chain employs TRBV28 and TRBJ2-7; the match to TRBD2 covers 7 bases. Trimming took 4 bases from V and 7 from J; bases not matched to a gene: 10. CDR1 is MDHEN, CDR2 SYDVKM, per germline. The CDR3 sequence is 14 residues long. The CDR3 coding sequence is TGTGCCAGCAGTTATGGGACTACCCGGGGAGAGCAGTACTTC. It encodes CASSYGTTRGEQYF. Filled out from reference TRBV28 and TRBJ2-7, the complete variable domain reads DVKVTQSSRYLVKRTGEKVFLECVQDMDHENMFWYRQDPGLGLRLIYFSYDVKMKEKGDIPEGYSVSREKKERFSLILESASTNQTSMYLCASSYGTTRGEQYFGPGTRLTVT.

This chain uses TRBV28 with TRBJ2-3; 7 bases map to TRBD2. J lost 2 bases, V lost 4 bases, and 9 bases had no gene match. The CDR3 length is 16 residues. CDR1 is MDHEN, CDR2 SYDVKM, per germline. The CDR3 protein is CASSSPGAGTTDTQYF. DNA of the CDR3: TGTGCCAGCAGTTCCCCGGGAGCGGGGACCACAGATACGCAGTATTTT.

The V call is TRBV28, the J call TRBJ1-2; D remains ambiguous. Trimming removed 3 bases at V and 5 bases at J, with 7 bases between. Germline V gene lookup returns CDR1 MDHEN and CDR2 SYDVKM. The CDR3 has 12 amino acids. CDR3 region: CASSLGDYGYTF. The CDR3 DNA is TGTGCCAGCAGTTTGGGCGATTATGGCTACACCTTC.

This clone was observed once. The chain's CDR3 is CASSYRDRGSYEQYF. The CDR3 DNA sequence: TGTGCCAGCAGTTACCGGGACAGGGGATCCTACGAGCAGTACTTC. V usage is TRBV6-5 and J usage is TRBJ2-7, with 10 bases matching TRBD1. The CDR3 is 15 residues long. V shed 2 bases and J 1 base; nucleotides not matched to a gene: 2. From germline, CDR1 is MNHEY and CDR2 SVGAGI.

This sequence joins TRBV5-5 and TRBJ1-5; possibly TRBD1 for D (6 bases). Germline CDR1 and CDR2: SGHKS and YYEKEE (reference sequence). The ends were cut back, 0 bases at V and 0 bases at J, with 19 bases in the middle. CDR3 size: 19 residues. This CDR3 is CASSLEPGGGGYSNQPQHF. In DNA form, the CDR3 reads TGTGCCAGCAGCTTGGAGCCCGGGGGCGGGGGTTATAGCAATCAGCCCCAGCATTTT. The entire variable domain, with the rest obtained from reference TRBV5-5 and TRBJ1-5, is as follows: DAGVTQSPTHLIKTRGQQVTLRCSPISGHKSVSWYQQVLGQGPQFIFQYYEKEERGRGNFPDRFSARQFPNYSSELNVNALLLGDSALYLCASSLEPGGGGYSNQPQHFGDGTRLSIL.

The V call is TRBV28, the J call TRBJ2-5; 7 nucleotides agree with TRBD1. CDR1 and CDR2 from the germline V gene are MDHEN and SYDVKM. The J segment lost 3 bases and the V segment lost 4 bases, leaving 5 bases of the junction unmatched. The CDR3 has 14 residues. The CDR3 DNA reads TGTGCCAGCAGTTCCGCAGGGGGTGAAGAGACCCAGTACTTC. Amino acid sequence: CASSSAGGEETQYF.

The CDR3 DNA sequence: TGTGCCAGCAGTGACTCGACGTTCGGGACAGCCCAGTATTTT. This encodes CASSDSTFGTAQYF. The V and J genes are TRBV6-4 and TRBJ2-3, with 7 bases matching TRBD1. V lost 0 bases and J lost 12; bases outside the gene matches: 9. Germline CDR1 and CDR2: MRHNA and SNTAGT. CDR3 length: 14 amino acids.

As to this clone: Distinct nucleotide sequences in the sample also encode this CDR3. V gene TRBV20-1 combines with J gene TRBJ2-7; the D gene is possibly TRBD2 (5 bases). The V and J ends lost 1 base and 7 bases respectively, with 8 bases between them. Germline CDR1 is DFQATT and CDR2 is SNEGSKA (reference sequence). The CDR3 covers 11 residues. This chain's CDR3 is CSARVPGEQYF. The CDR3 nucleotides read TGCAGTGCTAGAGTACCGGGGGAGCAGTACTTC.

This chain connects TRBV2 to TRBJ2-1, with a possible D match to TRBD2 (5 bases). Germline V CDR1 and CDR2: SNHLY, FYNNEI. This CDR3 comprises 12 residues. V lost 6 bases and J 5 bases, leaving 8 bases between the germline ends. This CDR3 reads CASRGGHNEQFF. CDR3 in DNA: TGTGCCAGCAGGGGCGGGCACAATGAGCAGTTCTTC.

The chain joins TRBV6-5 to TRBJ2-7; D remains ambiguous. Germline-derived CDR1 and CDR2 are MNHEY and SVGAGI. The CDR3 is 14 residues long. Trimming removed 0 bases from V and 1 base from J, with 7 bases in between. CDR3: CASSYSGRSYEQYF. CDR3 DNA sequence: TGTGCCAGCAGTTACTCGGGCAGATCCTACGAGCAGTACTTC.

This chain uses TRBV5-1 with TRBJ1-1, with D unclear. CDR3 length: 14 amino acids. Trimming removed 4 bases from V and 1 base from J, with 11 bases in between. Per germline, CDR1 SGHRS and CDR2 YFSETQ. CDR3 DNA: TGCGCCAGCAGCCCGCGGCGGGGGAACACTGAAGCTTTCTTT. Its translation: CASSPRRGNTEAFF.

The chain uses TRBV4-3 and TRBJ2-7; tentatively, D is TRBD2 (5 bases). Germline CDR1 LGHNA, CDR2 YSLEER. There are 15 residues in the CDR3. V lost 1 base, J lost 3 bases, and 13 bases lay in between. CDR3 bases: TGCGCCAGCAGCCAAGTTCTGGACTCCTACTACGAGCAGTACTTC. Amino acid sequence: CASSQVLDSYYEQYF.

V and J are TRBV4-2 and TRBJ1-3, with D unresolved. There are 18 residues in the CDR3. Germline CDR1 reads LGHNA; CDR2 reads YNFKEQ. With 0 bases removed from V and 0 bases from J, the gap between germline ends came to 15 bases. CDR3: CASSQDPPRVRSGNTIYF. The CDR3 region has the DNA TGTGCCAGCAGCCAAGATCCGCCCCGGGTCCGCTCTGGAAACACCATATATTTT.